The source of this T cell receptor (beta chain) is a study of T cell repertoires in cytomegalovirus infection. A single record per CDR3 protein comes from TCRdb applying MiXCR to the reads. Of over 450,000 distinct CDR3 sequences in the sample, roughly 12% were seen once. CDR1 is SNHLY and CDR2 is FYNNEI in the germline V gene. The trim removed 4 bases at V and 8 bases at J, leaving 8 bases unmatched. The CDR3 extends over 15 amino acids. The V call is TRBV2, the J call TRBJ1-6; TRBD1 matches 7 bases. This sequence was found in a human donor in good health (CMV status not recorded). Some clones in this sample may be carry-over from other donors' samples. Sequencing used PBMCs. As DNA, the CDR3 is TGTGCCAGCAGTGCCTCAACAGGGGCTGATTCACCCCTCCACTTT. Encoded protein: CASSASTGADSPLHF.